This TCR beta chain was observed in a study of long-term antiretroviral therapy in people with HIV. The germline V gene encodes CDR1 KGHSH and CDR2 LQKENI. Trimming pared 2 bases from V and 0 bases from J, leaving 14 bases between. This CDR3 region has 16 residues. Researchers ran immunoSEQ v3.0 at survey level. Sequencing was intended to reach about 35,000-50,000 T-cell genomes per sample. The data were produced by immunoSEQ multiplex PCR, yet TCRdb's version contains in-frame clones alone and is incomplete. The sample includes 30,000 or so clones, 65% to 85% of them seen just once. The TCR comes from a man in his fifties with HIV. The sequences come from unsorted PBMCs, collected 3 years after starting antiretroviral therapy. This chain links TRBV18 with TRBJ2-7, with D perhaps matching TRBD1 (5 bases). Here the CDR3 DNA reads TGTGCCAGCTCACCAGACGACAGTCCCGGCTCCTACGAGCAGTACTTC. This encodes CASSPDDSPGSYEQYF.